One T cell receptor (beta chain) is described in this entry. The same CDR3 is also encoded by other DNA sequences in this sample. This specimen comes from a study of cytomegalovirus exposure and HLA in healthy donors. Overall study: From donors who were HLA-typed, an early data release held 80 million to 85 million unique TCRs.

Primers included in the PCR were 60 Vbeta and 13 Jbeta primers. Per the original data handling: An analysis performed later counted about 80 million unique TCR beta chains (approximately 10 million of them shared). Repertoires were generated with immunoSEQ multiplex PCR, while TCRdb's copy carries only in-frame clones and drops some. V, J and clone size were drawn from that table, and D and trimming were deduced from the DNA. This table holds 130,000 to 150,000 clones, 73% found once. Trimming cost V 6 bases and J 2 bases; bases outside gene matches: 7. The germline V gene has CDR1 MGHRA and CDR2 YSYEKL. The CDR3 consists of 15 residues.

This TCR came from a human donor in good health. The sample comprised PBMCs. J is TRBJ1-2 and V is TRBV4-1; 9 nucleotides match TRBD1. The CDR3 region is CASSRPGQGNYGYTF. The CDR3 DNA reads as TGCGCCAGCAGTCGACCAGGACAGGGGAACTATGGCTACACCTTC.